This entry concerns a single TCR beta chain. What this receptor recognizes is not known. No base quality information exists; no much larger clone differs at one position. The cohort comprised several hundred healthy bone marrow donors. All cohort members were sampled while nominally healthy, although unrecorded immune exposures were likely present. The donor was CMV seronegative and belonged to the group of 350 to 400 seronegative cohort members. A peripheral blood sample was collected from each donor, and TCR beta sequencing was performed on peripheral blood mononuclear cells. Genomic DNA extraction from the blood cell samples was performed with the Qiagen DNeasy Blood Extraction Kit. Library method: the immunoSEQ multiplex PCR assay. A mixture of 60 forward primers for TCR Vbeta segments and 13 reverse primers for TCR Jbeta segments was used in the multiplex PCR. Amplification of the CDR3 region of rearranged TCR beta genes was performed with a multiplex PCR assay on genomic DNA. Amplified TCR beta libraries were sequenced as 87-base-pair reads on the Illumina HiSeq System. The study's own analysis went as follows. In a later analysis, about 80 million unique TCR beta chains were counted across the roughly 610 repertoires, and approximately 11 million of these chains were shared by at least two donors. A nearest-neighbor algorithm error-corrected the raw reads and collapsed the reads into unique sequences, merging closely related sequences to remove PCR and sequencing errors. CDR3 sequences were aligned to IMGT reference sequences to assign V, D and J gene segments. For a sequence to be retained, at least a six-nucleotide match to both a V gene segment and a J gene segment was required. Rearrangements were classified as productive when the CDR3 lacked stop codons and remained in frame with V and J, and all other rearrangements were classified as non-productive. CDR3 was defined according to IMGT convention as the region running from the second conserved V-encoded cysteine to the conserved J-encoded phenylalanine. Sequences without an unambiguous match to a single V gene segment were excluded from the earlier analysis of 450 to 750 of the donors. In an earlier analysis of several hundred of the donors, V segments were called functional above 56.7% productive rearrangements and were called segregating when the between-donor standard deviation exceeded 5%. A statistical classification framework was built to diagnose cytomegalovirus status from the catalog of TCR beta chain sequences. A later analysis assigned V and J genes by comparing TCR nucleotide sequences with IMGT/GENE-DB human TR gene sequences. In a later analysis, CDR3 sequences and most-parsimonious VDJ recombination scenarios were assigned using the TCRdist pipeline. A later analysis defined each TCR beta chain by its CDR3 amino acid sequence plus V-gene family, and excluded reads lacking a unique V-gene family. A later analysis removed 550 to 650 highly shared, low-generation-probability nucleotide sequences to deal with suspected cross-contamination and a sequencing artifact. For each public chain, a later analysis derived a clonal expansion index from normalized ranks of inferred template counts within each repertoire. Generation probabilities in a later analysis came from a VDJ recombination model fitted to out-of-frame rearrangements, and those results were checked against IGoR. In a later analysis, hypergeometric tests were used to score TCR-TCR, TCR-HLA and TCR-CMV co-occurrence, with a repertoire-size bias correction applied to TCR pairs. A later analysis estimated false discovery rates by permuting HLA or CMV assignments 20 times. In a later analysis, co-occurring TCRs were grouped using DBSCAN, with TCRdist sequence similarity added in when clustering inside HLA-allele-positive subsets. Co-occurrence clustering excluded repertoires with fewer than 30,000 or more than 120,000 public chains, plus five with anomalous nucleotide sharing. TCRdb holds this immuneACCESS table with in-frame rearrangements only. Some clones are missing; in checked studies, unresolved V genes explain under half, and the rest has no known cause. V and J calls and clone size follow that table, whereas D and trimming were derived from the DNA. Recorded for this sample are roughly 150,000 clones; around 80% of them occurred a single time. Jointly, the top ten make up about an eighth of the sample.

This record comes from a study of cytomegalovirus exposure and HLA in healthy donors (TCRdb year 2017). With respect to the entire study: In an earlier analysis of several hundred of the donors, around 300 Gb of sequence data and roughly 100 million unique TCR beta sequences from about 179 million T cells were reported. A later genetic analysis used genome-wide SNP genotypes for about three fifths of the 666 donors, treating that subset as a discovery cohort. High-throughput TCR immunosequencing, statistical association of individual TCRs with disease status, and machine learning were combined to predict cytomegalovirus infection status. The genetic ancestry cluster associated with self-reported Caucasian donors included 81% of the 300 to 400 genotyped donors. Rather than drawing on any new phenotypic data, the later analysis identified candidate immune exposures from TCR beta sequences and the way those sequences occurred across donors. Donor age, sex, ethnicity and CMV serostatus were compiled together with the repertoire data. Among about 410 genotyped donors of the cohort, an average of roughly 230,000 unique TCR beta nucleotide sequences was sequenced per donor, of which about 18% were non-productive. The study was designed to test whether signatures of past pathogen exposure could be identified by cataloging public T cell receptors. A later analysis re-analyzed previously published TCR beta repertoires from approximately 670 donors and added high-resolution HLA genotyping to study TCR occurrence patterns. Class I and class II HLA loci were covered by the typing at four-digit resolution. Every repertoire in the discovery cohort had been generated on one and the same sequencing platform. Four to six DR-DQ haplotypes were handled as single units for association and clustering, since linkage in the cohort was strong. An earlier analysis of approximately 500 of the donors applied high-throughput TCR beta sequencing to assess whether each TCR beta V gene segment acted as functional or pseudogenic. The T cell repertoires of 666 subjects were profiled by immunosequencing and related to cytomegalovirus serostatus. The number of typed donors differed by locus: about 629-630 for A, B, C, DRB1 and DQB1; 522 for DQA1; about 600 for DPA1; and roughly 470 for DPB1. Around 320 gigabases of sequencing data and tens of millions of unique TCR sequences were included in an early release covering about 700 HLA-typed donors. Besides the first cohort of about 730 subjects, a separate validation cohort made up of 95 to 150 different subjects was used.

What the authors observed across the whole study: In a later analysis, 16,951 TCR beta sequences were associated with specific HLA alleles at a false discovery rate of 0.05. Correlated functional status among segregating V segments might reflect linkage disequilibrium, but an unknown experimental factor could not be ruled out. The study listed approximately 150 TCR beta chains as associated with cytomegalovirus. Some 15 rarely observed V segments, including chromosome 9 orphons, were excluded from the earlier analysis of just under 600 of the donors because counts were too low. A group of highly shared sequence variants was considered likely to be a technical artifact of the sequencing pipeline. In vitro tests confirmed that three of the cytomegalovirus-associated TCR beta chains recognize cytomegalovirus antigens. When HLA alleles, especially DR and DQ, strongly co-occurred, attributing TCR associations to individual alleles was difficult. In a later genetic analysis, fewer N-insertions in productive TCRs were reported among donors in an Asian-associated ancestry cluster than the approximately 630-donor mean. CMV serostatus was the only immune exposure information available for the cohort. Because HLA typing was unavailable for some donors at each locus, only the typed subset was used in association tests. A later genetic analysis associated a missense DCLRE1C variant with V-gene and J-gene trimming of TCR beta chains, and an independent cohort replicated the association. The presence/absence analyses assumed that sequencing depth was roughly uniform across donors, and that assumption may not be true. Across donors, most TCR sequences were observed very rarely, whereas some public TCRs were present in many individuals. A later analysis found that TCR association rates varied across HLA loci, with DRB1 alleles showing the most associated TCRs and HLA-C alleles the fewest. In an earlier analysis of fewer than 750 of the donors, most TCR beta V segments were observed in productive rearrangements about 90% or about 30% of the time, broadly matching IMGT annotations. A later analysis found that HLA-associated TCR beta chains were more clonally expanded and had lower generation probabilities than equally common non-associated chains. Only TCR beta chains were sequenced in this cohort, and the absence of alpha or paired-chain data limited detectable features. The classifier was reported to diagnose cytomegalovirus status with high specificity and sensitivity in both the original cohort and the validation cohort. Several of the top co-occurrence clusters appeared to be linked to parvovirus B19, influenza, CMV and Epstein-Barr virus, according to a later analysis. A later analysis found that most CMV-associated TCR beta chains appeared HLA-restricted, with HLA associations seemingly driven largely by CMV exposure. A further reported finding was that TCR beta sequences accurately predicted the HLA-A and HLA-B alleles for most subjects in the first cohort. The authors suggested that the approach could potentially be generalized to other disease states and immunological phenotypes.

This clonotype originated in a woman between 35 and 50 years old in good health and CMV-seronegative. The sequenced sample was PBMCs.

The nucleotide sequence is TGTGCCAGTAGTATGTGGGGGGTGGTTGGTACAGATACGCAGTATTTT. This translates into CASSMWGVVGTDTQYF. The V gene is TRBV19 and the J gene is TRBJ2-3; possibly the D gene is TRBD2, per 6 matching bases. The V and J ends are trimmed by 3 bases and 3 bases, leaving 16 bases between them. The CDR1 and CDR2 encoded by the germline V gene (reference sequence) are LNHDA and SQIVND. From the cysteine up to the phenylalanine, the CDR3 has a length of 16 residues. Only CDR3 DNA remains: 48 bases, in frame from the first base.